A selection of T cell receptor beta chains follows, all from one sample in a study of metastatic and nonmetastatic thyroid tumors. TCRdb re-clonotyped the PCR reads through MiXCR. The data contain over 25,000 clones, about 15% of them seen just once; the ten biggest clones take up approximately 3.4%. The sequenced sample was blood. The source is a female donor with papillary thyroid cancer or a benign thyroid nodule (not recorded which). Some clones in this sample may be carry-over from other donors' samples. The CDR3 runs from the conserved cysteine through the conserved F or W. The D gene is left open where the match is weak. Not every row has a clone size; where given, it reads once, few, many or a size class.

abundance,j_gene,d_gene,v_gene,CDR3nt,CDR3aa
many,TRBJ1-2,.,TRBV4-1,TGCGCCAGCAGCCAAGATGCCTTCTACACCTTC,CASSQDAFYTF
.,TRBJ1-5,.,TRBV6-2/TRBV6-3,TGTGCTAGCAGTCGGGACGGTTATAGCAATAAGCCCCAGCATTTT,CASSRDGYSNKPQHF
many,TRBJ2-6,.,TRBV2,TGTGCCAGCGAAGGGATGGCCGGGGCCAACGTCCTGACTTTC,CASEGMAGANVLTF
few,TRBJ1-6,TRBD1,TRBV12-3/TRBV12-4,TGTGCCAGCAGTTTAGAGACAGGGGTTTCACCCCTCCACTTT,CASSLETGVSPLHF
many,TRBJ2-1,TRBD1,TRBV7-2,TGTGCCAGCAGCTTAGTAGGGACAGGGGGCGATGAGCAGTTCTTC,CASSLVGTGGDEQFF
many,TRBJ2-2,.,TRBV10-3,TGTGCCATCAGTGAGTCCGTCGGGAGAGGCACCGGGGAGCTGTTTTTT,CAISESVGRGTGELFF
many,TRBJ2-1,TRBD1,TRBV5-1,TGCGCCAGCAGTGCCGGGACAGACTCCTACAATGAGCAGTTCTTC,CASSAGTDSYNEQFF
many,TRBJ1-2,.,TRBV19,TGTGCCAGTAGTATAACGGGGGCGCAAGGGGACTATGGCTACACCTTC,CASSITGAQGDYGYTF
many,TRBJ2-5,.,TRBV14,TGTGCCAGCAGCCCCCGGACAGAAGAGACCCAGTACTTC,CASSPRTEETQYF
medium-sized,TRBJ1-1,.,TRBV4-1,TGCGCCAGCAGCCTACGGAACACTGAAGCTTTCTTT,CASSLRNTEAFF
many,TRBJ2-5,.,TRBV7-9,TGTGCCAGCAGCTTATACAGGGCGTGGGAAGAGACCCAGTACTTC,CASSLYRAWEETQYF
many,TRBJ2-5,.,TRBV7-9,TGTGCCAGCAGCCCGAGGGAGGAGACCCAGTACTTC,CASSPREETQYF
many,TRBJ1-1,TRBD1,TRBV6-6,TGTGCCAGCAGTTACTCGACAGGGGGCGGGACTGAAGCTTTCTTT,CASSYSTGGGTEAFF
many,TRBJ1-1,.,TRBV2,TGTGCCAGCAAGCCGAGTCGCACTGAAGCTTTCTTT,CASKPSRTEAFF
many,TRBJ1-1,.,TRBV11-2,TGTGCCAGCAGCTTGGGGGGATGGACTGAAGCTTTCTTT,CASSLGGWTEAFF
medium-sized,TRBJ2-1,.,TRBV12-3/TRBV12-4,TGTGCCAGCAGTTTAGGGCGGGCCCAGCAGTTCTTC,CASSLGRAQQFF
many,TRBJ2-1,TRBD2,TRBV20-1,TGCAGTGCTGGGACTAGCTTTTCCTACAATGAGCAGTTCTTC,CSAGTSFSYNEQFF
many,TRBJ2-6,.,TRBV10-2,TGCGCCAGCGGACGGGGGACCGGGGCCAACGTCCTGACTTTC,CASGRGTGANVLTF
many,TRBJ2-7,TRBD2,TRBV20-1,TGCAGTGCTAGTGCGGGAGGACGAGAGGAGCAGTACTTC,CSASAGGREEQYF
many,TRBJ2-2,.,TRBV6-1,TGTGCCAGCAGTCGTCCCGGGACAAGGAACACCGGGGAGCTGTTTTTT,CASSRPGTRNTGELFF
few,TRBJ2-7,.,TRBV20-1,TGCAGTGCTAGAGATGGGGAAGGGATCTACGAGCAGTACTTC,CSARDGEGIYEQYF
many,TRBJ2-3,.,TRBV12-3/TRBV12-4,TGTGCCAGCACCTCGACCTTCCGCACAGATACGCAGTATTTT,CASTSTFRTDTQYF
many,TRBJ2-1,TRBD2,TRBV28,TGTGCCAGCAGTTTGGGCGGGAGGAAAAACAATGAGCAGTTCTTC,CASSLGGRKNNEQFF
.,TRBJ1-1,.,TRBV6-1,TGTGCCAGCAGTGACTACAGGGAGGTGAACACTGAAGCTTTCTTT,CASSDYREVNTEAFF
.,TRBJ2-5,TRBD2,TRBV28,TGTGCCAGCATTGGGAATAGCGGGAGGAGGGGACAAGAGACCCAGTACTTC,CASIGNSGRRGQETQYF
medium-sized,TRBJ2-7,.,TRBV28,TGTGCCAGCAGTTTGGGGGGGCCCAAGACCTACGAGCAGTACTTC,CASSLGGPKTYEQYF
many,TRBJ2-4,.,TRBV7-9,TGTGCCAGCACCTCAAGCGTCTTC,CASTSSVF
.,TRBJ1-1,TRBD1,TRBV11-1,TGTGCCAGCAGCCTCCCGGGACAGGGGGCGAGATTGGACACTGAAGCTTTCTTT,CASSLPGQGARLDTEAFF
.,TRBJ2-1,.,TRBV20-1,TGCAGTGCTAGTTGGGGCCTGGGGCACAATGAGCAGTTCTTC,CSASWGLGHNEQFF
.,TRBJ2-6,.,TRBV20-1,TGCAGTGCTATTGATACAGGGCGGTACTCTGGGGCCAACGTCCTGACTTTC,CSAIDTGRYSGANVLTF
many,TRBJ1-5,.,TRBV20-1,TGCAGTGCTAGAAGGACGGTCTGCAATCAGCCCCAGCATTTT,CSARRTVCNQPQHF
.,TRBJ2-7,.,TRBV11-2,TGTGCCAGCAGCTTAGGGTGGCGAACCAGGGGGGATTACGAGCAGTACTTC,CASSLGWRTRGDYEQYF
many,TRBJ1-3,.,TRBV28,TGTGCCAGCAGTTTCCTTGGGATAAGGTCTGGAAACACCATATATTTT,CASSFLGIRSGNTIYF
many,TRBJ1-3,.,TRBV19,TGTGCCAGTAGTCCCCGAGGCGGCAGCTCTGGAAACACCATATATTTT,CASSPRGGSSGNTIYF
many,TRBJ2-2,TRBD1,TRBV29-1,TGCAGCGTTGAGGGACAGGGGTTTACCGGGGAGCTGTTTTTT,CSVEGQGFTGELFF
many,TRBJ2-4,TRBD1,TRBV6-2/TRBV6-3,TGTGCCAGCGAGAAAAGTAGGGGGCAAAACATTCAGTACTTC,CASEKSRGQNIQYF
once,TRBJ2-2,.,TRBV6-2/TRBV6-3,TGTGCCAGCAGTTACAATCGGGGAACCAGGAACACCGGGGAGCTGTTTTTT,CASSYNRGTRNTGELFF
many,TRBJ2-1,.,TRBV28,TGTGCCAGCAGTTGGTCAAGAGCGAGGTCAAACAATGAGCAGTTCTTC,CASSWSRARSNNEQFF
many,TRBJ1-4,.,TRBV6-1,TGTGCCAGCAGTGAAGTTCAAGGAAAACTGTTTTTT,CASSEVQGKLFF
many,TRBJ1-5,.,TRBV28,TGTGCCAGCAGTTTGCCTGGGGGAGACAATAGCAATCAGCCCCAGCATTTT,CASSLPGGDNSNQPQHF
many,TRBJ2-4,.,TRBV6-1,TGTGCCAGCAGTGTGTCAGTCGAGAACATTCAGTACTTC,CASSVSVENIQYF
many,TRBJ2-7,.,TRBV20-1,TGCAGTGCACCCCAGCGGGACAAACGATACGAGCAGTACTTC,CSAPQRDKRYEQYF
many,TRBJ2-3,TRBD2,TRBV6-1,TGTGCCAGCAGTTCCCCGGGACTAGCGGGAGCAGATACGCAGTATTTT,CASSSPGLAGADTQYF
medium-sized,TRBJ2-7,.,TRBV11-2,TGTGCCAGCAGCTTCAGGGTTCCCAGTTACGAGCAGTACTTC,CASSFRVPSYEQYF
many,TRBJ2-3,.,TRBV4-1,TGCGCCAGCAGCCAAGAAGCTGCCTCCACAGATACGCAGTATTTT,CASSQEAASTDTQYF
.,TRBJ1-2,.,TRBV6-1,TGTGCCAGCACGTTAAGGGAGGGCAGGGGCTGGACCTTC,CASTLREGRGWTF
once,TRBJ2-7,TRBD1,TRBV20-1,TGCAGTGCTAGAGATCTTGGGACAGAATACGAGCAGTACTTC,CSARDLGTEYEQYF
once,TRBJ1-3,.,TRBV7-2,TGTGCCAGCACCCTAGGCGTCTCTGGAAACACCATATATTTT,CASTLGVSGNTIYF
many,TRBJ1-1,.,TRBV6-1,TGTGCCAGCAGGTCACACAGGGAGAACACTGAAGCTTTCTTT,CASRSHRENTEAFF
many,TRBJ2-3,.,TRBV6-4,TGTGCCAGCAGTGAAATTAGTGAGGGTACGCAGTATTTT,CASSEISEGTQYF
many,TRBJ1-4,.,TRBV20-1,TGCAGTGCTAGTCGAGGCACTAATGAAAAACTGTTTTTT,CSASRGTNEKLFF
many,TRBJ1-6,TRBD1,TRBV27,TGTGCCAGCAGTTCCGGACAGGGTTCACCCCTCCACTTT,CASSSGQGSPLHF